A selection of T cell receptor beta chains follows, all from one sample in a study of blood T cell repertoires in COVID-19. Assay used: immunoSEQ multiplex PCR; TCRdb lists only in-frame clones, some missing. The sample yields over 95,000 clones, about four fifths seen once. The material sequenced was peripheral blood. The receptors were sampled from a human donor in a cohort sampled during active COVID-19. CDR3s include the opening cysteine and the closing phenylalanine or tryptophan. The order of the fields is D gene, clone size, V gene, J gene, CDR3 protein, CDR3 DNA. The D gene is left open where the match is weak. The size of a clone is reported for some rows only, either as once, few or many, or as a class for expanded clones.

-,-,TRBV30,TRBJ1-1,CAWSPTRHNEAFF,TGTGCCTGGAGTCCGACCCGACATAATGAAGCTTTCTTT
-,-,TRBV5-6,TRBJ2-7,CASSLNTYEQYF,TGTGCCAGCAGCTTGAATACCTACGAGCAGTACTTC
-,-,TRBV27,TRBJ2-7,CASSLSGVSGLYEQYF,TGTGCCAGCAGTTTATCGGGAGTTTCGGGTCTCTACGAGCAGTACTTC
-,-,TRBV19,TRBJ2-3,CASRSRGAADTQYF,TGTGCCAGTAGATCTCGGGGGGCGGCAGATACGCAGTATTTT
TRBD1,-,TRBV6-6,TRBJ1-5,CASSPQGVGNQPQHF,TGTGCCAGCAGTCCACAGGGGGTAGGCAATCAGCCCCAGCATTTT
-,-,TRBV5-6,TRBJ1-1,CASSPEDRRNTEAFF,TGTGCCAGCAGCCCTGAGGACAGAAGGAACACTGAAGCTTTCTTT
TRBD2,-,TRBV3-1/TRBV3-2,TRBJ2-3,CASSQEELAGADTQYF,TGTGCCAGCAGCCAAGAAGAACTAGCGGGAGCAGATACGCAGTATTTT
-,-,TRBV5-8,TRBJ2-3,CASSPSPDTQYF,TGTGCCAGCAGCCCCTCCCCAGATACGCAGTATTTT
TRBD1,few,TRBV5-1,TRBJ1-4,CASSLRQGSNEKLFF,TGCGCCAGCAGCTTACGACAGGGATCTAATGAAAAACTGTTTTTT
-,-,TRBV4-3,TRBJ1-1,CASSQVRGSQGTEAFF,TGCGCCAGCAGCCAAGTCAGGGGTTCGCAGGGCACTGAAGCTTTCTTT
-,-,TRBV19,TRBJ1-5,CASSQTTGNNQPQHF,TGTGCCAGTAGCCAAACCACAGGTAACAATCAGCCCCAGCATTTT
TRBD1,few,TRBV11-1,TRBJ1-2,CASSFPGTVYTF,TGTGCCAGCAGCTTTCCGGGGACAGTCTACACCTTC
TRBD1,-,TRBV18,TRBJ1-4,CASSPRDSEKLFF,TGTGCCAGCTCACCAAGGGACAGCGAAAAACTGTTTTTT
-,-,TRBV6-2/TRBV6-3,TRBJ1-3,CASSPGVDASGNTIYF,TGTGCCAGCAGTCCCGGGGTTGACGCTTCTGGAAACACCATATATTTT
TRBD2,-,TRBV5-6,TRBJ2-1,CASSARTSVYSYNEQFF,TGTGCCAGCAGCGCCCGGACTAGCGTTTATTCCTACAATGAGCAGTTCTTC
TRBD1,-,TRBV2,TRBJ1-1,CASSDNRGLGTEAFF,TGTGCCAGCAGTGATAACAGGGGGTTGGGTACTGAAGCTTTCTTT
TRBD2,once,TRBV4-3,TRBJ2-3,CASSQDHRLAVTDTQYF,TGCGCCAGCAGCCAAGATCATAGACTAGCGGTCACAGATACGCAGTATTTT
-,few,TRBV7-6,TRBJ1-2,CASSPDNYGYTF,TGTGCCAGCAGCCCAGATAACTATGGCTACACCTTC
TRBD1,-,TRBV28,TRBJ1-2,CASRSPGQGFFNYGYTF,TGTGCCAGCAGGTCGCCGGGACAGGGCTTTTTTAACTATGGCTACACCTTC
TRBD1,-,TRBV7-9,TRBJ2-7,CASRWGQGPYEQYF,TGTGCCAGCAGATGGGGACAGGGGCCCTACGAGCAGTACTTC
TRBD2,once,TRBV11-2,TRBJ2-1,CASSPGTSGMAYNEQFF,TGTGCCAGCAGCCCTGGGACTAGCGGGATGGCCTACAATGAGCAGTTCTTC
TRBD2,-,TRBV7-3,TRBJ2-3,CASSPGGSTDTQYF,TGTGCCAGCAGCCCGGGGGGTAGCACAGATACGCAGTATTTT
-,-,TRBV19,TRBJ1-5,CASTEQGYQPQHF,TGTGCCAGTACCGAGCAGGGATATCAGCCCCAGCATTTT
TRBD2,-,TRBV27,TRBJ2-1,CASSLVGVAGGPRYQFF,TGTGCCAGCAGTTTAGTCGGAGTGGCGGGGGGACCCCGTTATCAGTTCTTC
-,-,TRBV4-2,TRBJ2-7,CASSQALDNSYEQYF,TGTGCCAGCAGCCAGGCCTTGGACAACTCCTACGAGCAGTACTTC
-,-,TRBV11-2,TRBJ2-5,CASSLEGETQYF,TGTGCCAGCAGCTTGGAGGGGGAGACCCAGTACTTC
-,-,TRBV6-2/TRBV6-3,TRBJ2-7,CASSYVGDSLSYEQYF,TGTGCCAGCAGTTACGTAGGGGACTCCCTCTCCTACGAGCAGTACTTC
TRBD1,-,TRBV5-6,TRBJ2-2,CASSLMTGVTTGELFF,TGTGCCAGCAGCCTAATGACAGGGGTCACAACCGGGGAGCTGTTTTTT
-,once,TRBV19,TRBJ1-6,CASDEGHINSPLHF,TGTGCCAGTGACGAGGGACACATTAATTCACCCCTCCACTTT
TRBD1,-,TRBV18,TRBJ1-5,CASSPAQGDTYSNQPQHF,TGTGCCAGCTCACCGGCGCAGGGGGATACGTATAGCAATCAGCCCCAGCATTTT
TRBD1,-,TRBV29-1,TRBJ1-1,CSGRQGDTEAFF,TGCAGCGGCAGACAGGGAGACACTGAAGCTTTCTTT
-,-,TRBV6-5,TRBJ1-1,CASRGAGGNTEAFF,TGTGCCAGCAGAGGGGCAGGTGGGAACACTGAAGCTTTCTTT
TRBD1,-,TRBV5-1,TRBJ2-7,CASSGDRDRDVYEQYF,TGCGCCAGCAGCGGTGACCGGGACAGGGATGTCTACGAGCAGTACTTC
-,-,TRBV10-2,TRBJ1-1,CASSEQANTEAFF,TGCGCCAGCAGTGAGCAGGCGAACACTGAAGCTTTCTTT
TRBD2,-,TRBV30,TRBJ2-3,CARSGGSTDTQYF,TGTGCGCGGAGCGGGGGAAGCACAGATACGCAGTATTTT
-,-,TRBV14,TRBJ1-4,CASSRGLLNEKLFF,TGTGCCAGCAGCCGGGGACTCTTGAATGAAAAACTGTTTTTT
-,-,TRBV4-1,TRBJ2-7,CASSQDPETYEQYF,TGCGCCAGCAGCCAAGATCCAGAAACCTACGAGCAGTACTTC
TRBD1,-,TRBV6-4,TRBJ2-1,CASSETGANNEQFF,TGTGCCAGCAGTGAGACAGGGGCCAACAATGAGCAGTTCTTC
TRBD1,-,TRBV7-2,TRBJ2-7,CASSLGTGVSYEQYF,TGTGCCAGCAGCTTAGGGACAGGGGTTTCCTACGAGCAGTACTTC
-,-,TRBV4-3,TRBJ1-4,CASSPQGGLSNEKLFF,TGCGCCAGCAGCCCCCAGGGAGGGCTTTCCAATGAAAAACTGTTTTTT
-,-,TRBV2,TRBJ1-3,CASSEAFGTSGNTIYF,TGTGCCAGCAGTGAAGCGTTTGGCACGTCAGGAAACACCATATATTTT
-,-,TRBV4-1,TRBJ2-7,CASSQGPVSYEQYF,TGCGCCAGCAGCCAAGGCCCAGTTTCCTACGAGCAGTACTTC
TRBD1,-,TRBV6-2/TRBV6-3,TRBJ1-2,CASSVPGTGGRGYTF,TGTGCCAGCAGTGTCCCCGGGACAGGGGGCAGGGGCTACACCTTC
-,-,TRBV6-2/TRBV6-3,TRBJ2-7,CASSWWTAYEQYF,TGTGCCAGCAGTTGGTGGACTGCCTACGAGCAGTACTTC
-,-,TRBV28,TRBJ1-2,CASSRTGSLGYTF,TGTGCCAGCAGCCGAACAGGATCTCTGGGCTACACCTTC
-,-,TRBV27,TRBJ2-7,CASSPTTPDQYEQYF,TGTGCCAGCAGTCCAACTACTCCCGACCAATACGAGCAGTACTTC
-,-,TRBV4-2,TRBJ1-5,CASSPTDGNSNQPQHF,TGTGCCAGCAGCCCGACTGACGGAAATAGCAATCAGCCCCAGCATTTT
TRBD1,few,TRBV7-9,TRBJ2-2,CASSRQGAELFF,TGTGCCAGCAGCCGACAGGGTGCGGAGCTGTTTTTT
TRBD1,-,TRBV28,TRBJ1-3,CASSPTGISGNTIYF,TGTGCCAGCAGTCCGACAGGGATCTCTGGAAACACCATATATTTT
TRBD2,-,TRBV28,TRBJ2-1,CASSSAGGQYNEQFF,TGTGCCAGCAGTTCCGCGGGAGGGCAATACAATGAGCAGTTCTTC
-,-,TRBV28,TRBJ2-7,CASSSARIGGEQYF,TGTGCCAGCAGTTCCGCTAGGATTGGAGGCGAGCAGTACTTC
TRBD1,-,TRBV27,TRBJ1-6,CASSLWGPGTGPNSPLHF,TGTGCCAGCAGTTTATGGGGACCCGGGACAGGGCCTAATTCACCCCTCCACTTT
TRBD1,-,TRBV20-1,TRBJ1-5,CSASVLSRGSNQPQHF,TGCAGTGCTAGTGTGTTGTCCAGGGGGAGCAATCAGCCCCAGCATTTT
TRBD1,-,TRBV6-5,TRBJ1-2,CASSQGADYGYTF,TGTGCCAGCAGTCAGGGGGCCGACTATGGCTACACCTTC
-,many,TRBV23-1,TRBJ1-1,CASKIRPGVRNTEAFF,TGCGCCAGCAAGATTCGGCCAGGGGTTAGGAACACTGAAGCTTTCTTT
TRBD2,-,TRBV6-2/TRBV6-3,TRBJ2-1,CASSYSLAGGPGEQFF,TGTGCCAGCAGTTACAGTCTGGCGGGAGGGCCTGGTGAGCAGTTCTTC
TRBD1,-,TRBV5-1,TRBJ1-4,CASSLAVQGSERKLFF,TGCGCCAGCAGCTTGGCCGTACAGGGGAGTGAAAGAAAACTGTTTTTT
TRBD2,-,TRBV3-1/TRBV3-2,TRBJ2-5,CASSQEGTSGSETQYF,TGTGCCAGCAGCCAAGAGGGGACTAGCGGGAGTGAGACCCAGTACTTC
TRBD1,-,TRBV13,TRBJ1-2,CASSFDRGHYGYTF,TGTGCCAGCAGCTTTGACAGGGGTCACTATGGCTACACCTTC
-,-,TRBV18,TRBJ2-4,CASSPPPGVEGWAKNIQYF,TGTGCCAGCTCACCACCGCCAGGGGTGGAAGGTTGGGCCAAAAACATTCAGTACTTC